The T cell receptor beta chain under discussion was sequenced for a study of radiotherapy plus CTLA-4 blockade in lung cancer. General observations from the study: In blood, after radiotherapy plus ipilimumab, tumor-derived TCR clones expanded.

TCRdb's table, derived via immunoSEQ multiplex PCR, lists solely in-frame clones and lacks some. The table shows approximately 65,000 clones, with about 72% occurring only once. On this clone: The antigen remains undetermined.

CDR3 length: 12 residues. Germline assignment: CDR1 MNHNS and CDR2 SASEGT. Trimming took 7 bases from V and 2 from J, leaving 6 bases between them. This receptor was taken from a human donor with non-small cell lung cancer who had a complete response to radiotherapy plus ipilimumab. J is TRBJ1-5 and V is TRBV6-1, with unresolved D. The input for sequencing was peripheral blood, taken from a patient treated with radiotherapy plus ipilimumab. The CDR3 nucleotides are TGTGCCAGCAATTTGGGCAATCAGCCCCAGCATTTT. It translates to CASNLGNQPQHF.